The 10 T cell receptor beta chains listed next were all sequenced from one sample in a study of human T cells and chemical hapten exposure. Each CDR3 protein gets one entry after TCRdb re-called the RACE reads with MiXCR. The table has about 380,000 distinct CDR3 sequences, 5.1% seen once. The time point denotes: pre-sensitization, week 0. Noted treatment: therapeutic diphenylcyclopropenone sensitization with weekly scalp DPC. The sequencing used whole blood, collected in connection with sensitization to the hapten diphenylcyclopropenone (DPC). These receptors were collected from a woman aged 45-65 years with alopecia areata. Some clones in this sample may be carry-over from other donors' samples.

V usage is TRBV21-1 and J usage is TRBJ1-1. TRBV21-1 is shown as a pseudogene. The CDR3 consists of 15 residues. In nucleotides, the CDR3 is TGTGCCAGCAGCTGCCGTGGTGGCATGAACACTGAAGCTTTCTTT. The encoded protein is CASSCRGGMNTEAFF.

This clonotype was detected many times. The genes are TRBV29-1 and TRBJ2-7; maybe TRBD2 (6 bases). Looked up from germline, CDR1 is SQVTM and CDR2 is ANQGSEA. The CDR3 loop spans 12 amino acids. Trimming removed 4 bases at V and 4 bases at J, with 11 bases between. CDR3 DNA sequence: TGCAGCGTTGCGGGACTCGAGTACGAGCAGTACTTC. Translating it yields CSVAGLEYEQYF.

This clonotype was seen a few times. The V call is TRBV30, the J call TRBJ1-1, with 8 bases lining up with TRBD1. With 1 base clipped from V and 1 base from J, the junction kept 11 bases outside the gene matches. This CDR3 is 17 amino acids long. The germline V gene encodes CDR1 GTSNPN and CDR2 SVGIG (reference sequence). The CDR3 reads CAWSGEVQGAPNTEAFF. The CDR3 bases are TGTGCCTGGAGTGGAGAGGTTCAGGGGGCTCCGAACACTGAAGCTTTCTTT.

The sample holds many counts of this clonotype. The V call is TRBV5-6, the J call TRBJ2-7, with D hard to call. The germline gives CDR1 SGHDT, CDR2 YYEEEE. V lost 2 bases, J lost 5 bases, and 11 bases lay in between. CDR3 size: 13 residues. The DNA for the CDR3 is TGTGCCAGCAGCTTTCCGGCAGGAGACGAGCAGTACTTC. This encodes CASSFPAGDEQYF.

The chain combines TRBV12-5 with TRBJ1-2, with D perhaps matching TRBD1 (6 bases). Trimming took 4 bases from V and 4 from J, leaving 10 bases between them. The CDR3 has 13 amino acids. CDR1 LGHNT and CDR2 FRNRAP come from the germline V gene. The CDR3 is CASGSGALYGYTF. The CDR3 DNA sequence: TGTGCTAGTGGTTCGGGGGCTCTCTATGGCTACACCTTC.

There are many counts of this clonotype. The rearrangement links TRBV7-2 to TRBJ2-1; TRBD2 aligns across 7 bases. Per the germline V gene, CDR1 is SGHTA and CDR2 is FQGNSA. The CDR3 totals 16 residues. J lost 7 bases, V lost 2 bases, and 11 bases had no gene match. In nucleotides, the CDR3 is TGTGCCAGCAGCTTAAATATCGGGAGGCGGGTGAATGAGCAGTTCTTC. Translation: CASSLNIGRRVNEQFF. The variable domain in full, with the rest retrieved from reference TRBV7-2 and TRBJ2-1, is GAGVSQSPSNKVTEKGKDVELRCDPISGHTALYWYRQSLGQGLEFLIYFQGNSAPDKSGLPSDRFSAERTGGSVSTLTIQRTQQEDSAVYLCASSLNIGRRVNEQFFGPGTRLTVL.

This clonotype was seen repeatedly, ten times or more. The V gene is TRBV12-3 or TRBV12-4, the J gene TRBJ1-5; 10 bases fit TRBD1. The junction had 6 bases not matched to a gene; V was cut back by 5 bases and J by 5 bases. There are 15 residues in the CDR3. CDR3 coding DNA: TGTGCCAGCAGTCCCTCCGGGACAGGGGATCAGCCCCAGCATTTT. Encoded protein: CASSPSGTGDQPQHF.

In this sample, this clonotype turned up many times. This chain connects TRBV5-1 to TRBJ2-7, with 9 bases fitting TRBD1. CDR1 is SGHRS and CDR2 is YFSETQ in the germline V gene. The trim removed 1 base at V and 4 bases at J, leaving 3 bases unmatched. The CDR3 spans 14 residues. DNA for the CDR3: TGCGCCAGCAGCTTGTCAGGACAGGGGTACGAGCAGTACTTC. Amino acids: CASSLSGQGYEQYF.

This clonotype has at least ten counts. The chain has TRBV19 and TRBJ2-1; D possibly corresponds to TRBD2 (5 bases). The CDR3 runs to 12 residues. Per germline, CDR1 LNHDA and CDR2 SQIVND (reference sequence). V shed 7 bases and J shed 9 bases, with 13 bases lying between them. CDR3 nucleotide sequence: TGTGCCAGTAAACTAGGTGAAAGTGAGCAGTTCTTC. As protein: CASKLGESEQFF. Supplemented by reference TRBV19 and TRBJ2-1, the full variable domain reads DGGITQSPKYLFRKEGQNVTLSCEQNLNHDAMYWYRQDPGQGLRLIYYSQIVNDFQKGDIAEGYSVSREKKESFPLTVTSAQKNPTAFYLCASKLGESEQFFGPGTRLTVL.

There are many counts of this clonotype. The V gene is TRBV6-1, the J gene TRBJ1-6; TRBD1 is a possible D gene (6 bases). This CDR3 is built from 13 residues. CDR1 and CDR2 from the germline V gene are MNHNS and SASEGT. V lost 10 bases and J lost 7, with 14 bases in between. CDR3 in amino acids: CATYRDTNSPLHF. Written as DNA, the CDR3 is TGTGCCACCTACCGGGACACCAATTCACCCCTCCACTTT.